Following are 16 T cell receptor beta chains from one sample sequenced in a study of blood T cell repertoires in COVID-19. Libraries were prepared by immunoSEQ multiplex PCR; TCRdb keeps only in-frame clonotypes and omits some of them. The sample consists of roughly 60,000 clones, 65% to 85% of them appearing once. Sequencing used peripheral blood. These receptors were obtained from a man aged 25 to 40 with COVID-19, enrolled during active disease.

This chain uses TRBV2 with TRBJ2-1; TRBD2 aligns across 10 bases. The CDR3 runs to 15 residues. J was trimmed by 7 bases and V by 6 bases; bases with no gene match: 9. CDR1 SNHLY and CDR2 FYNNEI come from the germline V gene. The CDR3 DNA reads as TGTGCCAGCAGCCCTAGCGGGGGAGAGGGGAATGAGCAGTTCTTC. Translation gives CASSPSGGEGNEQFF.

The chain is built from TRBV24-1 and TRBJ2-1; no reliable D call. Germline CDR1 KGHDR, CDR2 SFDVKD. This CDR3 comprises 14 residues. V lost 0 bases and J lost 9, with 11 bases in between. CDR3 coding DNA: TGTGCCACCAGTGATTTGGCCTCCAGGCGTGAGCAGTTCTTC. This sequence encodes CATSDLASRREQFF.

The rearrangement joins TRBV28 to TRBJ1-2; 7 nucleotides align to TRBD1. The CDR3 covers 11 residues. The V segment lost 7 bases and the J segment 7 bases; nucleotides outside the gene matches: 3. Per the germline V gene, CDR1 is MDHEN and CDR2 is SYDVKM. In nucleotides, the CDR3 is TGTGCCAGCACTTACAGGGGTGGCTACACCTTC. Amino acid sequence: CASTYRGGYTF.

The genes are TRBV29-1 and TRBJ1-2; 10 nucleotides match TRBD1. V shed 0 bases, J shed 8 bases, and the junction held 6 bases outside the gene matches. Germline V lookup: CDR1 SQVTM, CDR2 ANQGSEA. CDR3 size: 14 residues. The CDR3 region is CSVEDRGTGDGYTF. CDR3 in DNA: TGCAGCGTTGAAGACCGAGGGACAGGGGACGGCTACACCTTC.

The CDR3 sequence: CAWSVRVTEAFF. CDR3 nucleotide sequence: TGTGCCTGGAGTGTACGAGTAACTGAAGCTTTCTTT. The chain links TRBV30 to TRBJ1-1, with unresolved D. Trimming took 0 bases from V and 5 from J, leaving 7 bases between them. Germline lookup yields CDR1 GTSNPN and CDR2 SVGIG (reference sequence). The CDR3 runs 12 residues. The whole variable domain, remainder taken from reference TRBV30 and TRBJ1-1, is SQTIHQWPATLVQPVGSPLSLECTVEGTSNPNLYWYRQAAGRGLQLLFYSVGIGQISSEVPQNLSASRPQDRQFILSSKKLLLSDSGFYLCAWSVRVTEAFFGQGTRLTVV.

This clone showed up just once. The chain recombines TRBV7-3 with TRBJ1-2; D possibly corresponds to TRBD1 (5 bases). Germline V gives CDR1 SGHTA, CDR2 FQGTGA. Trimming left V 5 bases short and J 5 bases short, with 18 bases between. The CDR3 length is 15 residues. The chain's CDR3 is CASSPPGAGSYGYTF. DNA for the CDR3: TGTGCCAGCAGCCCCCCTGGGGCAGGGTCTTATGGCTACACCTTC.

The genes are TRBV6-5 and TRBJ2-1; 8 nucleotides line up with TRBD2. V lost 2 bases, J lost 4 bases, and 4 bases stayed unmatched. Germline lookup yields CDR1 MNHEY and CDR2 SVGAGI. This CDR3 is 15 amino acids long. The DNA of the CDR3 is TGTGCCAGCAGTTACCGACTAGCGAGATACAATGAGCAGTTCTTC. Its translation is CASSYRLARYNEQFF.

This clone appeared a few times. The chain couples TRBV6-6 to TRBJ2-7; 9 bases agree with TRBD1. With V trimmed by 8 bases and J by 4 bases, 6 bases remained unmatched. CDR3 length equals 13 residues. The germline V gene encodes CDR1 MNHNY and CDR2 SVGAGI (reference sequence). CDR3 residues: CASAGQGGYEQYF. CDR3 nucleotides: TGTGCCAGCGCGGGACAGGGCGGGTACGAGCAGTACTTC.

A single count supports this clone. V and J are TRBV7-8 and TRBJ2-2; D is uncertain. The CDR3 totals 10 residues. The germline V gene encodes CDR1 SGHVS and CDR2 FQNEAQ. V lost 9 bases, J lost 7 bases, and 6 bases lay in between. The CDR3 DNA sequence: TGTGCCAGGAGGATCGGGGAGCTGTTTTTT. Its protein product is CARRIGELFF.

V and J are TRBV12-3 or TRBV12-4 and TRBJ1-5; 7 bases fit TRBD1. The CDR3 has 13 residues. V lost 5 bases and J lost 3; bases outside the gene matches: 1. The CDR3 sequence is CASSDRVNQPQHF. The CDR3 DNA reads as TGTGCCAGCAGTGACAGGGTCAATCAGCCCCAGCATTTT.

The chain has TRBV19 and TRBJ2-3; D gene uncertain. Trimming took 2 bases from V and 6 from J, leaving 3 bases between them. The length of the CDR3 is 11 residues. The germline V gene encodes CDR1 LNHDA and CDR2 SQIVND (reference sequence). The chain's CDR3 is CASSIRDTQYF. CDR3 nucleotides: TGTGCCAGTAGTATACGGGATACGCAGTATTTT.

This clone was detected only a few times. V usage is TRBV5-1 and J usage is TRBJ2-7; a weak D match, TRBD1 (6 bases). This CDR3 region has 11 residues. The germline V gene encodes CDR1 SGHRS and CDR2 YFSETQ. The V and J ends lost 4 bases and 9 bases respectively, with 11 bases between them. The CDR3 loop is CASSTDRRQYF. The DNA for the CDR3 is TGCGCCAGCAGCACCGACAGGAGGCAGTACTTC.

The chain uses TRBV20-1 and TRBJ2-7; D is possibly TRBD2 (6 bases). V lost 3 bases, J lost 1 base, and 13 bases lay in between. Per the germline V gene, CDR1 is DFQATT and CDR2 is SNEGSKA (reference sequence). The CDR3 consists of 14 residues. CDR3 residues: CSASLSGDSYEQYF. The CDR3, as DNA: TGCAGTGCTAGTTTGTCGGGAGATTCCTACGAGCAGTACTTC.

CDR3 in DNA: TGTGCCAGCAGTTCAATCATGGGACTTTACGGAAACACCATATATTTT. This encodes CASSSIMGLYGNTIYF. The chain couples TRBV28 to TRBJ1-3; perhaps TRBD1 as D (5 bases). The germline CDR1 and CDR2 sequences are MDHEN and SYDVKM. Trimming took off 4 bases at V and 4 bases at J, with 17 bases between the two ends. The CDR3 runs to 16 residues.

This clone was recorded only once. The chain uses TRBV28 and TRBJ2-5; TRBD2 agrees at 7 bases. J gave up 3 bases and V 5 bases, and 12 bases lay outside the gene matches. The CDR3 loop spans 16 amino acids. Germline V gives CDR1 MDHEN, CDR2 SYDVKM. The CDR3 sequence: CASSTPLAGGKETQYF. CDR3 sequence (DNA): TGTGCCAGCAGTACACCCTTAGCGGGTGGAAAAGAGACCCAGTACTTC.

This clone was recorded a few times. The CDR3 nucleotides are TGTGCCTGGAGTCGGACTAGCTTAAATACGCAGTATTTT. It yields the protein CAWSRTSLNTQYF. The chain joins TRBV30 to TRBJ2-3; 8 bases line up with TRBD2. Per the germline V gene, CDR1 is GTSNPN and CDR2 is SVGIG (reference sequence). Trimming removed 2 bases from V and 7 bases from J; junction bases left unmatched: 5. The CDR3 consists of 13 residues.